These 5 T cell receptor beta chains came from one sample sequenced in a study of early T cells in non-severe SARS-CoV-2 infection (dated by TCRdb to 2020 to 2022). The method behind the library was 5' RACE. These reads were obtained on a NextSeq 500. The public reads were run again by TCRdb, first through fastp at Q25 and then through MiXCR, and only productive beta chains were kept. Rows are unified per CDR3 protein, each entry keeping the most common DNA and genes. This sample gives 100,000 to 140,000 distinct CDR3 sequences in total; approximately 12% of them show up just once. Roughly 7.5% of the sample is taken by the ten largest. Sequencing used whole blood. These receptors were collected from an adult who was a healthcare worker with PCR-confirmed SARS-CoV-2 infection or an uninfected control (not recorded which).

This clonotype was seen more than once but under ten times. The chain combines TRBV2 with TRBJ2-1; 11 positions match TRBD2. This CDR3 is built from 15 residues. J lost 5 bases, V lost 9 bases, and 9 bases had no gene match. Germline V lookup: CDR1 SNHLY, CDR2 FYNNEI. The CDR3 DNA reads as TGTGCCAGTTATAGCGGGAGGGCCCACCACAATGAGCAGTTCTTC. It is translated as CASYSGRAHHNEQFF.

The chain employs TRBV20-1 and TRBJ2-1; D assignment may be TRBD1 or TRBD2 (5 bases each). V lost 6 bases and J lost 10, with 28 bases in between. The CDR3 length is 16 residues. Germline V lookup: CDR1 DFQATT, CDR2 SNEGSKA (reference sequence). The CDR3 region has the DNA TGCAGTGCCGAAGGCTTCTGGGGGAGTGTCTTCGGGGAGCAGTTCTTC. It is translated as CSAEGFWGSVFGEQFF.

This clonotype was seen a handful of times. The chain couples TRBV5-1 to TRBJ2-3, with 7 bases lining up with TRBD2. Germline V CDR1 and CDR2: SGHRS, YFSETQ. J was trimmed by 2 bases and V by 4 bases; bases with no gene match: 7. The CDR3 covers 15 residues. The CDR3 here is CASSPPSGHTDTQYF. The CDR3 DNA follows: TGCGCCAGCAGCCCACCTAGCGGACACACAGATACGCAGTATTTT.

This clonotype was seen repeatedly, ten times or more. The chain is built from TRBV28 and TRBJ1-2, with D possibly being TRBD1 (6 bases). The germline V and J ends were trimmed by 6 bases and 4 bases, with 15 bases remaining between them. From germline, CDR1 is MDHEN and CDR2 SYDVKM. This CDR3 spans 14 amino acids. The CDR3 region has the DNA TGTGCCAGCAGACAACAAACAGGGATCTATGGCTACACCTTC. Translating it yields CASRQQTGIYGYTF.

This clonotype has at least ten counts. The V call is TRBV30, the J call TRBJ1-2; tentative D call: TRBD1 (5 bases). Germline V lookup: CDR1 GTSNPN, CDR2 SVGIG (reference sequence). CDR3 size: 15 residues. The V and J ends lost 2 bases and 8 bases respectively, with 21 bases between them. The CDR3 nucleotides are TGTGCCTGGAGTATTTTCTCTGGGACCCTTTACGGCTACACCTTC. Translating gives CAWSIFSGTLYGYTF.